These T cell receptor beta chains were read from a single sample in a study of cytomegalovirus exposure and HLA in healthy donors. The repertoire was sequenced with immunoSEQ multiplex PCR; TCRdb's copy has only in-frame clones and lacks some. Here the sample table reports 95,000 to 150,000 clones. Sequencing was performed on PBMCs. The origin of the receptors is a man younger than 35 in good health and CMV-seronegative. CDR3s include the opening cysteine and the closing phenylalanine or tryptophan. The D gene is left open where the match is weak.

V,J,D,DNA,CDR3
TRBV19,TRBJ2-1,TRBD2,TGTGCCAGTAGTGCCCGGGGGGAGGGAACCTACAATGAGCAGTTCTTC,CASSARGEGTYNEQFF
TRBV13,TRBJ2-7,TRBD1,TGTGCCAGCAGCTTCAGGGGACAGGGGGTTATGTACGAGCAGTACTTC,CASSFRGQGVMYEQYF
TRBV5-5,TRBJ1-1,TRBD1,TGTGCCAGCAGCCTGGGGACAGGTGGCGCTTTCTTT,CASSLGTGGAFF
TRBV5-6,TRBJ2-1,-,TGTGCCAGCAGCCCGGGGTATGAGCAGTTCTTC,CASSPGYEQFF
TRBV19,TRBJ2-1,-,TGTGCCAGTAGTACCGACAATGAGCAGTTCTTC,CASSTDNEQFF
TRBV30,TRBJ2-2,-,TGTGCCTGGAGTATCAGGGTTCCCGGGGAGCTGTTTTTT,CAWSIRVPGELFF
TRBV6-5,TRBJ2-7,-,TGTGCCAGCAGTTACTCAACAGGCCCACCTGGCGAGCAGTACTTC,CASSYSTGPPGEQYF
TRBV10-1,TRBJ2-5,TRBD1,TGCGCCAGCAGTGAACGGACAGGGTACCAAGAGACCCAGTACTTC,CASSERTGYQETQYF
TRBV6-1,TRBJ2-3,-,TGTGCCAGCAGCGGGATGTCGGATACGCAGTATTTT,CASSGMSDTQYF
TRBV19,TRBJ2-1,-,TGTGCCAGTAGTATAGATCTTGAGGGGGTAAAGCAGTTCTTC,CASSIDLEGVKQFF
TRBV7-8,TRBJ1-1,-,TGTGCCAGCAGCTTAGGCCGATTGAAAAACCGGGACAAGAACACTGAAGCTTTCTTT,CASSLGRLKNRDKNTEAFF
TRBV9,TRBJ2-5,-,TGTGCCAGCAGCGTATCCGGGGCGGGGCTTAAGACCCAGTACTTC,CASSVSGAGLKTQYF
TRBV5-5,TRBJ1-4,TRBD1,TGTGCCAGCAGCTTAGAGCGACAGGGAACTAATGAAAAACTGTTTTTT,CASSLERQGTNEKLFF
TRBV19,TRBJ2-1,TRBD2,TGTGCCACCCATAGCGGGAGCTCCTACAATGAGCAGTTCTTC,CATHSGSSYNEQFF
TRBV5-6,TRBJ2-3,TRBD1,TGTGCCAGCAGCCAGACAGGGGGAACAGATACGCAGTATTTT,CASSQTGGTDTQYF
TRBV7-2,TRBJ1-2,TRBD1,TGTGCCAGCAGCCTACCGACAGGGGCCTATGGCTACACCTTC,CASSLPTGAYGYTF
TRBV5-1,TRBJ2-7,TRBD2,TGCGCCAGCAGCTTGGAGGCGGGGGTCTACGAGCAGTACTTC,CASSLEAGVYEQYF
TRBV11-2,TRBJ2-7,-,TGTGCCAGCAGCTTTTCATCCCAGGTTAATTACTTC,CASSFSSQVNYF
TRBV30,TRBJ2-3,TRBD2,TGTGCCTCGGGGGGCGGGGGGTTGAATACGCAGTATTTT,CASGGGGLNTQYF
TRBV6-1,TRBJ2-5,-,TGTGCCAGCAGGACGGGTCGACAGTACCAAGAGACCCAGTACTTC,CASRTGRQYQETQYF
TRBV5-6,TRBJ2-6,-,TGTGCCAGCGGGGGGAGGAATACTGGGGCCAACGTCCTGACTTTC,CASGGRNTGANVLTF
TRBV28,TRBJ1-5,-,TGTGCCAGCAGTTCCTCTCTCTTTGATCAGCCCCAGCATTTT,CASSSSLFDQPQHF
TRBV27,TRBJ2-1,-,TGTGCCAGCAGTTTATCGATTGCCGGGATCGCTAATCCCAATGAGCAGTTCTTC,CASSLSIAGIANPNEQFF
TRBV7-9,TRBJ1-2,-,TGTGCCACCGAAGGCTCGCTGCTCGGGTATGGCTACACCTTC,CATEGSLLGYGYTF
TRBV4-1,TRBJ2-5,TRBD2,TGCGCCAGCAGCCCCCCGGGAGGAGAGACCCAGTACTTC,CASSPPGGETQYF
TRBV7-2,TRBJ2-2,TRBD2,TGTGCCAGCAGCTTAACTAGCGGGAGGTGGAGGAACACCGGGGAGCTGTTTTTT,CASSLTSGRWRNTGELFF
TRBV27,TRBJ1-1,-,TGTGCCAGCAGGTCCGTCCCGGGGGGCACTGAAGCTTTCTTT,CASRSVPGGTEAFF
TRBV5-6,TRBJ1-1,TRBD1,TGTGCCAGCAGCTTGGTGGACAGGGGCTCGACGACTGAAGCTTTCTTT,CASSLVDRGSTTEAFF
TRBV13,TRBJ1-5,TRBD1,TGTGCCAGCAGCATCAAAGGACAGGGGGCCGGTCAGCCCCAGCATTTT,CASSIKGQGAGQPQHF
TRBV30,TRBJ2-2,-,TGTGCCTGGAGTATACAGCTCTACGGGGAGCTGTTTTTT,CAWSIQLYGELFF
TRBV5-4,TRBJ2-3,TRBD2,TGTGCCAGCAGCTTGGCGCTAGCGGGGGGGAGGCCGCAGTATTTT,CASSLALAGGRPQYF
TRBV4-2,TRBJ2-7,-,TGTGCCAGCAGCCAAGAAGAGGGATACGAGCAGTACTTC,CASSQEEGYEQYF
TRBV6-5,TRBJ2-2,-,TGTGCCAGCAGTTTCTCGACTGAACCCGGGGAGCTGTTTTTT,CASSFSTEPGELFF
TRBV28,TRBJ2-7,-,TGTGCCAGCAGTTCCCGGCTCGTTAGGGAGAATTACGAGCAGTACTTC,CASSSRLVRENYEQYF
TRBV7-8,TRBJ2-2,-,TGTGCCAGCAGCGTGGTACAGGGAGGGGCCGGGGAGCTGTTTTTT,CASSVVQGGAGELFF
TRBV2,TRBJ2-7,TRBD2,TGTGCCAGCAGACTGACTAGCGGGACCTACGAGCAGTACTTC,CASRLTSGTYEQYF
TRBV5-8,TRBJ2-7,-,TGTGCCAGCCAGGCGAGCTGGGAGCAGTACTTC,CASQASWEQYF
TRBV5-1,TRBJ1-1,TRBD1,TGCGCCAGCAGCGCGGCCAGGGGGAGCACTGAAGCTTTCTTT,CASSAARGSTEAFF
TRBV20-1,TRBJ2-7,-,TGCGGCGGGGACCTCCTAGAGGAGCAGTACTTC,CGGDLLEEQYF
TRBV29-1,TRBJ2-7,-,TGCAGCGCCGAAACGAGGGTCGAGCAGTACTTC,CSAETRVEQYF
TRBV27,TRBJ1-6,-,TGTGCCAGCAGTCTGTCCGTAGTGACGGGTAATTCACCCCTCCACTTT,CASSLSVVTGNSPLHF
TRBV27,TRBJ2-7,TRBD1,TGTGCCAGCAACAAACCGGGACAGGGGGCGCGGTACGAGCAGTACTTC,CASNKPGQGARYEQYF
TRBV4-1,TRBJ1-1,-,TGCGCCAGCAGCCAAGTGCAGGGAGGCACTGAAGCTTTCTTT,CASSQVQGGTEAFF
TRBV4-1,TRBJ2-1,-,TGCGCCAGCAGCCTCCTACTTCACAATGAGCAGTTCTTC,CASSLLLHNEQFF
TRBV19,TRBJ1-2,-,TGTGCCAGTACCATCGGGGACTATGGCTACACCTTC,CASTIGDYGYTF
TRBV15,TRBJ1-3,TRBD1,TGTGCCACCAGCAATGCAGGGGGCTTATTAGGAAACACCATATATTTT,CATSNAGGLLGNTIYF
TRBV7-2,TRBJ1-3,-,TGTGCCAGCAGCTTAGACGGTTTCTCTGGAAACACCATATATTTT,CASSLDGFSGNTIYF
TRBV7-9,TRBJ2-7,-,TGTGCCAGCAGCTCCACAGTGACCTACGAGCAGTACTTC,CASSSTVTYEQYF
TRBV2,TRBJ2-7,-,TGTGCCAGCATTATGGCGGTAGTGGGTCGGCAGTACTTC,CASIMAVVGRQYF
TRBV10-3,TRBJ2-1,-,TGTGCCATCAGTGTCCAGGATGAGCAGTTCTTC,CAISVQDEQFF
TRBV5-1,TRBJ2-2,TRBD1,TGCGCCAGCAGCTTGGGGGGACAGGGGAACACCGGGGAGCTGTTTTTT,CASSLGGQGNTGELFF
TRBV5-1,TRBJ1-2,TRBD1,TGCGCCAGCAGCTTGACACCGGACAGGGGTTATCGCTACACCTTC,CASSLTPDRGYRYTF
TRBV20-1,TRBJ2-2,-,TGCAGTGCTAGAATCATCGGGGAGCTGTTTTTT,CSARIIGELFF
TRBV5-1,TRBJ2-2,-,TGCGCCAGCAGCCCCCTTCGCGGGAACACCGGGGAGCTGTTTTTT,CASSPLRGNTGELFF